Given below is one TCR beta chain in context. Other DNA sequences in the same sample also yield this CDR3. These data are taken from a study of blood T cell repertoires in COVID-19. Study overall: COVID-19 samples collected from the United States, Italy and Spain covered acute and convalescent phases. The cDNA or gDNA used as material had been derived from T cells, B-cell-depleted T cells, or PBMCs.

As originally analysed: Estimated nucleated cell counts came from reference gene primer amplification. The table came from immunoSEQ multiplex PCR; TCRdb's copy has only in-frame clones and leaves some out. Clone size and V and J calls were adopted from that table, with D and trimming inferred from the DNA. Of around 140,000 clones in the sample, over 80% were seen once. The clonotype was recovered from a man over 45 who had recovered from COVID-19. The source material was peripheral blood.

The CDR3 coding sequence is TGTGCCAGCAGCTTGGGGACGGGGGTGACAGATACGCAGTATTTT. Translating gives CASSLGTGVTDTQYF. V is TRBV7-9 and J is TRBJ2-3, with a possible D match to TRBD2 (6 bases). CDR1 and CDR2 from the germline V gene are SEHNR and FQNEAQ (reference sequence). The CDR3 extends over 15 amino acids. V lost 3 bases, J lost 3 bases, and 13 bases lay in between.